This TCR beta chain was obtained from a study of blood T cell repertoires in COVID-19. Study in general: COVID-19 samples collected from the United States, Italy and Spain covered acute and convalescent phases.

J was trimmed by 3 bases and V by 3 bases; bases with no gene match: 17. The CDR3 runs 18 residues. Germline values: CDR1 LGHDT, CDR2 YNNKEL (reference sequence). As originally analysed: Using reference gene primer amplification, nucleated cell counts were estimated. The table came from immunoSEQ multiplex PCR; TCRdb's copy has only in-frame clones and leaves some out. The DNA gave D and trimming, while V, J and clone size come from that table. The table lists roughly 250,000 clones, roughly 84% of them singletons. Sample: peripheral blood. This TCR derives from a woman aged 40 to 50 who had recovered from COVID-19. The rearrangement uses TRBV3-1 (or the pseudogene TRBV3-2) and TRBJ2-7; 7 bases line up with TRBD2. Here the CDR3 DNA reads TGTGCCAGCAGCCAGGGCCTAGGACTAGTACGGAGACACTACGAGCAGTACTTC. This codes for CASSQGLGLVRRHYEQYF.